Below are 8 T cell receptor beta chains sequenced from a single sample in a study of T cell clonality in common variable immunodeficiency. Here immunoSEQ multiplex PCR was the method, and the copy in TCRdb shows in-frame clones only, minus some. Listed here are about 37,000 clones without any singletons, the top ten holding 0.75% to 1%. The specimen sequenced was peripheral blood mononuclear cells. These TCRs come from a person aged 18-69 years in good health.

The sample holds many counts of this clone. Read coverage stops 3 residues before the CDR3 terminus; the germline J gene supplies the remainder. The rearrangement joins TRBV10-3 to TRBJ2-7; 7 bases are shared with TRBD1. CDR3 length: 16 amino acids. The germline gives CDR1 ENHRY, CDR2 SYGVKD. V trimming: 4 bases; J trimming: 4 bases; junction bases outside the gene matches: 13. This chain's CDR3 is CAISGEQGSLLYEQYF. CDR3 DNA (partial): TGTGCCATCAGTGGCGAACAGGGGTCCCTTCTGTACGAG.

This clone was recorded at least ten times. The sequence runs out 3 residues before the end of the CDR3; the remainder is reconstructed from the germline J gene. This chain joins TRBV5-1 and TRBJ1-1; TRBD1 matches 9 bases. The CDR3 sequence is 15 residues long. After removal of 4 bases from V and 0 bases from J, the junction contained 4 bases not matched to a gene. Germline values: CDR1 SGHRS, CDR2 YFSETQ. CDR3 bases read: TGCGCCAGCAGCCCAAACAGGGGGCTGAACACTGAA. Its translation: CASSPNRGLNTE. The complete CDR3 reads CASSPNRGLNTEAFF.

There are many counts of this clone. The read halts 3 residues ahead of the CDR3 end, with the missing end drawn from the germline J gene. The chain couples TRBV20-1 to TRBJ1-5, with 8 nucleotides matching TRBD1. Germline CDR1 is DFQATT and CDR2 is SNEGSKA (reference sequence). V lost 6 bases and J lost 2; bases outside the gene matches: 9. The CDR3 covers 15 residues. The DNA read from the CDR3 is TGCAGTGCAACGACAGGGGCCGGGGGCAATCAGCCC. Translated: CSATTGAGGNQP. The CDR3 in its entirety is CSATTGAGGNQPQHF.

This clone was picked up many times. The read ends 3 residues early relative to the CDR3; the germline J gene fills the gap. The chain combines TRBV5-6 with TRBJ2-2; TRBD1 matches 12 bases. The CDR3 totals 15 residues. Trimming cost V 3 bases and J 4 bases; bases outside gene matches: 1. The germline V gene has CDR1 SGHDT and CDR2 YYEEEE. Incomplete CDR3 DNA: TGTGCCAGCAGCTGGGACAGGGGGCCCACCGGGGAG. Translation gives CASSWDRGPTGE. The CDR3 as a whole reads CASSWDRGPTGELFF.

This clone was detected ten times or more. The missing CDR3 end, 3 residues past where the read stops, is filled in from the germline J gene. The same CDR3 arises from other DNA sequences in this sample as well. This chain connects TRBV3-1 (or the pseudogene TRBV3-2) to TRBJ2-1; 11 positions match TRBD2. V lost 4 bases and J lost 5; bases outside the gene matches: 4. Germline V CDR1 and CDR2: LGHDT, YNNKEL (reference sequence). The CDR3 extends over 15 amino acids. The CDR3 loop reads CASSRGTSGDNEQFF. The CDR3 bases that were read are TGTGCCAGCAGCCGTGGGACTAGCGGCGACAATGAG.

There are many counts of this clone. The sequenced fragment ends 3 residues before the CDR3 boundary, so the rest is inferred from the germline J gene. This chain uses TRBV5-1 with TRBJ1-2, with D perhaps TRBD1 (6 bases). Trimming stripped 2 bases from V and 7 bases from J, with 9 bases between. Germline V gene sequence: CDR1 SGHRS, CDR2 YFSETQ. The CDR3 consists of 12 residues. CDR3 amino acids: CASSLGGGGYTF. CDR3 DNA, as far as it was read: TGCGCCAGCAGCTTAGGAGGGGGTGGC. Filled out from reference TRBV5-1 and TRBJ1-2, the complete variable domain reads KAGVTQTPRYLIKTRGQQVTLSCSPISGHRSVSWYQQTPGQGLQFLFEYFSETQRNKGNFPGRFSGRQFSNSRSEMNVSTLELGDSALYLCASSLGGGGYTFGSGTRLTVV.

This clone showed up many times. The read comes to an end 3 residues before the CDR3 does, leaving the germline J gene to fill in the end. The genes are TRBV10-3 and TRBJ2-1; D is possibly TRBD1 or TRBD2 (7 bases each). Trimming shortened V by 4 bases and J by 8 bases, and 24 bases separated the two germline ends. The CDR3 has 17 amino acids. Germline V gives CDR1 ENHRY, CDR2 SYGVKD. The part of the CDR3 DNA that was read is TGTGCCATCAGTGGAAGGGAGGGGGCAGGAGACTTCGATGAG. Amino acids: CAISGREGAGDFDE. The entire CDR3 protein is CAISGREGAGDFDEQFF.

This clone has ten or more counts. Read sequence stops 3 residues before the CDR3 end, and the germline J gene provides the missing end. The rearrangement joins TRBV10-3 to TRBJ1-2, with 9 nucleotides matching TRBD1. The junction had 13 bases not matched to a gene; V was cut back by 2 bases and J by 0 bases. This CDR3 is 19 amino acids long. Germline V gene data show CDR1 as ENHRY and CDR2 as SYGVKD. CDR3 sequence reads: CAISEPRRTGALANYGYTF. CDR3 DNA (partial): TGTGCCATCAGTGAGCCCCGGAGGACAGGGGCGTTAGCTAACTATGGC.